These 8 T cell receptor beta chains were sequenced from one sample in a study of T cell responses to AZD1222 COVID-19 vaccine. The protocol was immunoSEQ multiplex PCR, while the TCRdb copy is restricted to in-frame clones and leaves out a portion. Of 110,000 to 150,000 clones listed, about 92% were seen once; the top ten hold roughly 3.1%. The sequences come from peripheral blood, collected on day 0 of AZD1222 vaccination. These TCRs come from an adult in good health.

V usage is TRBV24-1 and J usage is TRBJ2-5; 7 bases agree with TRBD1. CDR3 length: 15 amino acids. CDR1 is KGHDR, CDR2 SFDVKD, per germline. The ends lost 5 bases at V and 7 bases at J; junction bases unmatched: 12. CDR3 DNA: TGTGCCACCAGTGGCGACAGGGTAATCGTCGTGACCCAGTACTTC. It is translated as CATSGDRVIVVTQYF.

The CDR3 region is CASSSGQGGPERNYNEQFF. The CDR3 bases are TGTGCCAGCAGCTCCGGACAGGGGGGCCCCGAAAGAAACTACAATGAGCAGTTCTTC. The rearrangement joins TRBV5-6 to TRBJ2-1; 10 nucleotides agree with TRBD1. Germline V gives CDR1 SGHDT, CDR2 YYEEEE. The CDR3 runs 19 residues. V shed 3 bases, J shed 3 bases, and the junction held 15 bases outside the gene matches.

The chain links TRBV11-2 to TRBJ2-7; 7 bases fit TRBD2. This CDR3 comprises 16 residues. The germline CDR1 and CDR2 sequences are SGHAT and FQNNGV. The V segment lost 5 bases and the J segment 0 bases; nucleotides outside the gene matches: 10. In DNA form, the CDR3 reads TGTGCCAGCAGCCCTATCTTGTTAGCGGGCTCCTACGAGCAGTACTTC. This codes for CASSPILLAGSYEQYF.

This clone occurred once. The chain uses TRBV7-8 and TRBJ1-1; D is ambiguous. Germline-derived CDR1 and CDR2 are SGHVS and FQNEAQ. The CDR3 consists of 12 residues. The V end was cut by 5 bases, the J end by 11 bases, with 15 bases between. The CDR3 DNA follows: TGTGCCAGCAGCCGGGTCGGCGTTATGGCTTTCTTT. It encodes CASSRVGVMAFF. Full variable domain (outside the CDR3, taken from reference TRBV7-8 and TRBJ1-1): GAGVSQSPRYKVAKRGQDVALRCDPISGHVSLFWYQQALGQGPEFLTYFQNEAQLDKSGLPSDRFFAERPEGSVSTLKIQRTQQEDSAVYLCASSRVGVMAFFGQGTRLTVV.

In nucleotides, the CDR3 is TGTGCCAGCAGTTTCGAGGGTTCACCCCTCCACTTT. Its protein product is CASSFEGSPLHF. The chain employs TRBV12-3 or TRBV12-4 and TRBJ1-6; D unresolved. Trimming took 3 bases from V and 9 from J, leaving 6 bases between them. This CDR3 region has 12 residues.

This chain links TRBV5-1 with TRBJ2-7, with TRBD1 matching 7 bases. Germline V gene sequence: CDR1 SGHRS, CDR2 YFSETQ. The trim removed 6 bases at V and 5 bases at J, leaving 11 bases unmatched. The CDR3 contains 14 residues. Here the CDR3 reads CASNPLGTDDEQYF. The CDR3 DNA is TGCGCCAGCAACCCTTTAGGGACAGACGACGAGCAGTACTTC.

This chain links TRBV12-5 with TRBJ1-1; 11 bases agree with TRBD1. Germline CDR1 LGHNT, CDR2 FRNRAP. This CDR3 is 16 amino acids long. V lost 5 bases and J lost 0; bases outside the gene matches: 5. The CDR3 sequence: CASGKGQGALNTEAFF. The CDR3 DNA follows: TGTGCTAGTGGTAAAGGACAGGGGGCCTTGAACACTGAAGCTTTCTTT.

V usage is TRBV19 and J usage is TRBJ2-1; D gene uncertain. Trimming stripped 4 bases from V and 4 bases from J, with 2 bases between. Germline V gene lookup returns CDR1 LNHDA and CDR2 SQIVND (reference sequence). This CDR3 is built from 11 residues. The CDR3 region is CASSNYNEQFF. CDR3 sequence (DNA): TGTGCCAGTAGTAATTACAATGAGCAGTTCTTC.